These 3 T cell receptor beta chains share one sample of origin, sequenced in a study of post-analysis software for immune sequencing data. Regarding the study as a whole: Patients used about 5 TRBV segments, including TRBV5-6, TRBV5-1 and TRBV20-1, more often than controls.

The library was made from cDNA and included unique molecular identifiers. TCRdb ran MiXCR on the PCR reads and lists one entry per CDR3 protein. The table shows hundreds of thousands of distinct CDR3 sequences, with over 45% occurring only once. Their recognized antigens are unknown. The sample taken for sequencing was blood. These receptors all come from a girl aged 2-15 years with multiple sclerosis.

This clonotype came up a few times. The genes are TRBV7-2 and TRBJ2-1; D is uncertain. Germline V gene sequence: CDR1 SGHTA, CDR2 FQGNSA. Trimming cost V 3 bases and J 4 bases, with 10 bases left between them. The CDR3 has 14 amino acids. The CDR3, as DNA: TGTGCCAGCAGCTTTACGCCCATTTACAATGAGCAGTTCTTC. Its translation is CASSFTPIYNEQFF.

The gene calls are TRBV5-1 and TRBJ1-4; no clear D gene. Trimming removed 3 bases from V and 1 base from J, with 10 bases in between. In germline, CDR1 is SGHRS, CDR2 YFSETQ. This CDR3 has 15 residues. CDR3 sequence: CASSSTLGTNEKLFF. The CDR3 bases are TGCGCCAGCAGCTCCACCCTGGGAACTAATGAAAAACTGTTTTTT.

J is TRBJ1-2 and V is TRBV7-6; D is ambiguous. Germline V gene sequence: CDR1 SGHVS, CDR2 FNYEAQ. Trimming shortened V by 1 base and J by 2 bases, and 17 bases separated the two germline ends. CDR3 size: 17 residues. The CDR3 spells CASSLVAYGRTNYGYTF. In DNA form, the CDR3 reads TGTGCCAGCAGCTTAGTTGCTTACGGAAGAACCAACTATGGCTACACCTTC.